A selection of T cell receptor beta chains follows, all from one sample in a study of T cells in tuberculosis. Here immunoSEQ multiplex PCR was the method, and the copy in TCRdb shows in-frame clones only, minus some. Of roughly 34,000 clones listed, 86% were seen once; the top ten hold more than 4.5%. This specimen consisted of PBMCs, obtained at tuberculosis diagnosis. The receptors originated from an adult with tuberculosis. CDR3s include the opening cysteine and the closing phenylalanine or tryptophan. The order of the fields is CDR3 DNA, CDR3 protein, D gene, J gene, V gene, clone size. A D gene is named only where the DNA matches it firmly. Clone size, where shown, is once, few, many, or a class for clones that have expanded.

DNA: TGCGCCAGCAGCCTTAACAGGGGGCCCTACGAGCAGTACTTC
CDR3: CASSLNRGPYEQYF
D: TRBD1
J: TRBJ2-7
V: TRBV4-1
size: .

DNA: TGCGCCAGCAGCTTGGGGACAGGGGGCTTGGGCACTGAAGCTTTCTTT
CDR3: CASSLGTGGLGTEAFF
D: TRBD1
J: TRBJ1-1
V: TRBV5-1
size: .

DNA: TGCAGCGTCGAAACAGGGGGCGGGGGCACTGAAGCTTTCTTT
CDR3: CSVETGGGGTEAFF
D: TRBD1
J: TRBJ1-1
V: TRBV29-1
size: .

DNA: TGTGCCAGCAGTGGACAGGGGGCGCGGGACTATGGCTACACCTTC
CDR3: CASSGQGARDYGYTF
D: TRBD1
J: TRBJ1-2
V: TRBV6-6
size: .

DNA: TGCGCCAGCAGCTTGGCCAACGTGGGCCCTGGAAACACCATATATTTT
CDR3: CASSLANVGPGNTIYF
D: .
J: TRBJ1-3
V: TRBV5-1
size: .

DNA: TGTGCCTGGAGTGCCCGGACAGGGAGCCTAAGTGGAAACACCATATATTTT
CDR3: CAWSARTGSLSGNTIYF
D: TRBD1
J: TRBJ1-3
V: TRBV30
size: .

DNA: TGTGCCAGCAGTTACTCGCGGAGCACAGATACGCAGTATTTT
CDR3: CASSYSRSTDTQYF
D: .
J: TRBJ2-3
V: TRBV6-5
size: once

DNA: TGCGCCAGCAGCCGGGGGCTAGTTGGTGCACCCGGGGAGCTGTTTTTT
CDR3: CASSRGLVGAPGELFF
D: .
J: TRBJ2-2
V: TRBV4-1
size: .

DNA: TGTGCCAGCAGTTTACAACGACAGGTAACGAACACTGAAGCTTTCTTT
CDR3: CASSLQRQVTNTEAFF
D: .
J: TRBJ1-1
V: TRBV27
size: .

DNA: TGTGCCAGCAGCCGAACGCGGACAGGGGGCAACTATGGCTACACCTTC
CDR3: CASSRTRTGGNYGYTF
D: TRBD1
J: TRBJ1-2
V: TRBV5-5
size: .

DNA: TGCAGCGTTGGGGGGACTAGCGGGCCCTCCTACAATGAGCAGTTCTTC
CDR3: CSVGGTSGPSYNEQFF
D: TRBD2
J: TRBJ2-1
V: TRBV29-1
size: .

DNA: TGCGCCAGCAGCTCGCCGGACAGAGGAGCCTACGAGCAGTACTTC
CDR3: CASSSPDRGAYEQYF
D: .
J: TRBJ2-7
V: TRBV5-1
size: .

DNA: TGTGCCAGCTCACCAAGACAGACCCTAAACACCGGGGAGCTGTTTTTT
CDR3: CASSPRQTLNTGELFF
D: .
J: TRBJ2-2
V: TRBV18
size: .

DNA: TGTGCCAGCAGTGACCAGGGAGGTAATCAGCCCCAGCATTTT
CDR3: CASSDQGGNQPQHF
D: .
J: TRBJ1-5
V: TRBV2
size: once

DNA: TGTGCCAGCAGGGGGACTAGCGGGGCTTGGGAGCAGTACTTC
CDR3: CASRGTSGAWEQYF
D: TRBD2
J: TRBJ2-7
V: TRBV2
size: .

DNA: TGTGCCAGCAGTTACTCGAAGGGGGGGCCCTACGAGCAGTACTTC
CDR3: CASSYSKGGPYEQYF
D: .
J: TRBJ2-7
V: TRBV6-6
size: .

DNA: TGTGCCAGCAGCTTAGATGGGGGAGGGGGCAATCAGCCCCAGCATTTT
CDR3: CASSLDGGGGNQPQHF
D: .
J: TRBJ1-5
V: TRBV7-2
size: .

DNA: TGTGCCAGCAGTCCAGGTCTAAACATTCAGTACTTC
CDR3: CASSPGLNIQYF
D: .
J: TRBJ2-4
V: TRBV27
size: .

DNA: TGTGCCAGCAGCGACAGGGGGCCCTTC
CDR3: CASSDRGPF
D: TRBD1
J: TRBJ2-7
V: TRBV7-9
size: .

DNA: TGTGCCTGGAGTGTAGGGGAGGATCAGCCCCAGCATTTT
CDR3: CAWSVGEDQPQHF
D: .
J: TRBJ1-5
V: TRBV30
size: .

DNA: TGTGCCAGCAGTGAATACATGGGGGGGCCGAGTGAGCAGTTCTTC
CDR3: CASSEYMGGPSEQFF
D: .
J: TRBJ2-1
V: TRBV6-1
size: .

DNA: TGTGCCAGCAGTGAACGAGACAGGGGATGGGGCACTGAAGCTTTCTTT
CDR3: CASSERDRGWGTEAFF
D: TRBD1
J: TRBJ1-1
V: TRBV25-1
size: .

DNA: TGCGCCAGCAGCCAAGGGAGGACAGATAACACTGAAGCTTTCTTT
CDR3: CASSQGRTDNTEAFF
D: .
J: TRBJ1-1
V: TRBV4-1
size: once

DNA: TGTGCCAGCAGTGAACAGGGTACTCGGGAGCAGTACTTC
CDR3: CASSEQGTREQYF
D: .
J: TRBJ2-7
V: TRBV6-1
size: .

DNA: TGTGCCAGCAGTTTAGGCGGGGGGAACGAGCAGTACTTC
CDR3: CASSLGGGNEQYF
D: TRBD2
J: TRBJ2-7
V: TRBV27
size: .

DNA: TGTGCCACCAGCAGAGCCTCCGGGACAGGGACCTACGAGCAGTACTTC
CDR3: CATSRASGTGTYEQYF
D: TRBD1
J: TRBJ2-7
V: TRBV15
size: .

DNA: TGTGCCTGGAGTCTGGGGGGGTTACAAGAGACCCAGTACTTC
CDR3: CAWSLGGLQETQYF
D: TRBD2
J: TRBJ2-5
V: TRBV30
size: .

DNA: TGTGCCAGCAGCTTAGATAGCAGGGGCTCCTACGAGCAGTACTTC
CDR3: CASSLDSRGSYEQYF
D: .
J: TRBJ2-7
V: TRBV7-9
size: .

DNA: TGTGCCAGTAGTGCCTCGACAGGGGGGAAGAACTATGGCTACACCTTC
CDR3: CASSASTGGKNYGYTF
D: TRBD1
J: TRBJ1-2
V: TRBV19
size: few

DNA: TGTGCCAGCAGTGAAGTTACCAGGGGGCCCTATAGCAATCAGCCCCAGCATTTT
CDR3: CASSEVTRGPYSNQPQHF
D: TRBD1
J: TRBJ1-5
V: TRBV6-1
size: once

DNA: TGCGCCAGCAGACCAGGACAGGGACAAGGAGATGAGCAGTTCTTC
CDR3: CASRPGQGQGDEQFF
D: TRBD1
J: TRBJ2-1
V: TRBV5-1
size: once

DNA: TGTGCCTGGAGCGCCCGTAGGGGTTATCGGGGGGGCCCAGACACAGATACGCAGTATTTT
CDR3: CAWSARRGYRGGPDTDTQYF
D: TRBD2
J: TRBJ2-3
V: TRBV30
size: once

DNA: TGTGCCAGCAGTTTATCCCCCTTCCAGGTAGAGACCCAGTACTTC
CDR3: CASSLSPFQVETQYF
D: .
J: TRBJ2-5
V: TRBV27
size: .

DNA: TGTGCCAGCAGACCGACAGGGGACAATGAAAAACTGTTTTTT
CDR3: CASRPTGDNEKLFF
D: TRBD1
J: TRBJ1-4
V: TRBV6-5
size: .

DNA: TGCGCCAGCAGCTTGCCGACTAGCGTAGCAGATACGCAGTATTTT
CDR3: CASSLPTSVADTQYF
D: TRBD2
J: TRBJ2-3
V: TRBV5-1
size: .

DNA: TGCGCCAGCAGCCAAGACTCCGGGACCTACGAGCAGTACTTC
CDR3: CASSQDSGTYEQYF
D: .
J: TRBJ2-7
V: TRBV4-1
size: .

DNA: TGTGCCAGCAGTCCTTTAGCGGGGGGATACAATGAGCAGTTCTTC
CDR3: CASSPLAGGYNEQFF
D: TRBD2
J: TRBJ2-1
V: TRBV6-1
size: .

DNA: TGCAGCGCATCAGGGGTAACTGAAGCTTTCTTT
CDR3: CSASGVTEAFF
D: .
J: TRBJ1-1
V: TRBV29-1
size: medium-sized

DNA: TGCGCCAGCAGCTTGGTGTCTAGCTCCTACAATGAGCAGTTCTTC
CDR3: CASSLVSSSYNEQFF
D: .
J: TRBJ2-1
V: TRBV5-1
size: .

DNA: TGCGCCAGCAGTGAAGATCGCGGGGGGGCCGCAGATACGCAGTATTTT
CDR3: CASSEDRGGAADTQYF
D: TRBD2
J: TRBJ2-3
V: TRBV10-2
size: .

DNA: TGTGCCAGCTCACCAGTCAGGATGACGGATTTTGAAGCTTTCTTT
CDR3: CASSPVRMTDFEAFF
D: .
J: TRBJ1-1
V: TRBV18
size: .

DNA: TGTGCCAGCAGCTTAGCGGGACTGAACTACGAGCAGTACTTC
CDR3: CASSLAGLNYEQYF
D: .
J: TRBJ2-7
V: TRBV7-8
size: .

DNA: TGTGCCTGGAAACGGGACAGGCCCTACGAGCAGTACTTC
CDR3: CAWKRDRPYEQYF
D: TRBD1
J: TRBJ2-7
V: TRBV30
size: .

DNA: TGTGCCAGCAGTTTAGGACAGGGAGGCTATGGCTACACCTTC
CDR3: CASSLGQGGYGYTF
D: TRBD1
J: TRBJ1-2
V: TRBV28
size: .

DNA: TGTGCCACTGGCTTCGGAGGTCCTCCCTCCTACGAGCAGTACTTC
CDR3: CATGFGGPPSYEQYF
D: .
J: TRBJ2-7
V: TRBV6-5
size: .

DNA: TGTGCCAGCAGCTTGGGGGCGGGAGAGTTCTACGAGCAGTACTTC
CDR3: CASSLGAGEFYEQYF
D: .
J: TRBJ2-7
V: TRBV7-7
size: few

DNA: TGCGCCAGCAGCACCGGACTAGCGGGTAGCTCCTACGAGCAGTACTTC
CDR3: CASSTGLAGSSYEQYF
D: TRBD2
J: TRBJ2-7
V: TRBV5-1
size: .

DNA: TGCGCCAGCAGCCAAGATCGGATAGCGGGAGCCTTAGCCAAAAACATTCAGTACTTC
CDR3: CASSQDRIAGALAKNIQYF
D: TRBD2
J: TRBJ2-4
V: TRBV4-1
size: .

DNA: TGTGCCAGCAGCTCGGGTTGGGAGCTGTTTTTT
CDR3: CASSSGWELFF
D: .
J: TRBJ2-2
V: TRBV7-3
size: .

DNA: TGTGCCAGTAGTTGGACAGGGGGCAAAGGCAATGAGCAGTTCTTC
CDR3: CASSWTGGKGNEQFF
D: TRBD1
J: TRBJ2-1
V: TRBV19
size: once

DNA: TGTGCCACGGTGGACACCAGGTATGGCTACACCTTC
CDR3: CATVDTRYGYTF
D: .
J: TRBJ1-2
V: TRBV28
size: .

DNA: TGTGCCAGCAGCTTGGCAGGACAGGGAGGGTGGGACACTGAAGCTTTCTTT
CDR3: CASSLAGQGGWDTEAFF
D: TRBD1
J: TRBJ1-1
V: TRBV5-6
size: .

DNA: TGTGCCAGCAGCTTAGTCGGGGGAAATCAGCCCCAGCATTTT
CDR3: CASSLVGGNQPQHF
D: .
J: TRBJ1-5
V: TRBV7-6
size: .

DNA: TGTGCCAGCAACGCCGGGTTGAACACTGAAGCTTTCTTT
CDR3: CASNAGLNTEAFF
D: .
J: TRBJ1-1
V: TRBV2
size: .

DNA: TGTGCCAGCAGCGTAGACCCACAGGGGGTGGTGGATTCTTACACTGAAGCTTTCTTT
CDR3: CASSVDPQGVVDSYTEAFF
D: TRBD1
J: TRBJ1-1
V: TRBV9
size: .

DNA: TGTGCCAGCAGCCCGGGGGGGGACGCGTACGAGCAGTACTTC
CDR3: CASSPGGDAYEQYF
D: TRBD2
J: TRBJ2-7
V: TRBV9
size: medium-sized

DNA: TGTGCCAGTAGTCTAGGGACTAGCCCGGAGACCCAGTACTTC
CDR3: CASSLGTSPETQYF
D: TRBD2
J: TRBJ2-5
V: TRBV19
size: .

DNA: TGCGCCAGCAGCCAGAGGCGGGAGGGCACCGGGGAGCTGTTTTTT
CDR3: CASSQRREGTGELFF
D: TRBD2
J: TRBJ2-2
V: TRBV4-1
size: .

DNA: TGTGCCAGCAGCTTGTCTAGGGGGCCCTTCAATCAGCCCCAGCATTTT
CDR3: CASSLSRGPFNQPQHF
D: TRBD1
J: TRBJ1-5
V: TRBV5-8
size: .

DNA: TGCGCCAGCAGCCAGGGCGACAGGGATCAGCCCCAGCATTTT
CDR3: CASSQGDRDQPQHF
D: TRBD1
J: TRBJ1-5
V: TRBV5-1
size: .